The 31 T cell receptor beta chains below come from one sample, sequenced in a study of shared clonotypes between healthy human individuals. Produced via immunoSEQ multiplex PCR; TCRdb's table is partial and in-frame only. The sample lists roughly 640,000 clones; around 97% were seen once. Sequenced sample: naive CD4+ T cells sorted from blood. Subset defined: CD45RA+ positively selected. These receptors were obtained from a woman aged 25 to 45 in good health.

V and J are TRBV18 and TRBJ2-7, with 8 nucleotides matching TRBD1. The CDR3 runs 16 residues. J gave up 3 bases and V 3 bases, and 10 bases lay outside the gene matches. From germline, CDR1 is KGHSH and CDR2 LQKENI. The CDR3 DNA reads TGTGCCAGCTCACCTAAAATGGACAGGGTTAACTACGAGCAGTACTTC. Translation: CASSPKMDRVNYEQYF.

This chain uses TRBV28 with TRBJ1-5, with a weak D call TRBD1 (5 bases). V shed 7 bases and J shed 0 bases, with 13 bases lying between them. The CDR3 sequence is 15 residues long. CDR1 is MDHEN and CDR2 is SYDVKM in the germline V gene. DNA for the CDR3: TGTGCCAGCAATCCGGGACTTGGTAGCAATCAGCCCCAGCATTTT. Translation: CASNPGLGSNQPQHF.

This clone appeared once. V is TRBV7-2 and J is TRBJ1-4; TRBD1 matches at 7 bases. Germline assignment: CDR1 SGHTA and CDR2 FQGNSA. Trimming removed 2 bases from V and 11 bases from J; junction bases left unmatched: 11. CDR3 length equals 15 residues. The CDR3 DNA reads TGTGCCAGCAGCTTAAAGGTCCCGGCAGGGGGGAAACTGTTTTTT. Protein product: CASSLKVPAGGKLFF.

The chain employs TRBV18 and TRBJ2-1; tentatively, D is TRBD2 (5 bases). Trimming pared 2 bases from V and 4 bases from J, leaving 12 bases between. The CDR3 is made up of 15 amino acids. Per germline, CDR1 KGHSH and CDR2 LQKENI. The CDR3 here is CASSPRTRDYNEQFF. CDR3 sequence (DNA): TGTGCCAGCTCACCAAGAACTAGGGATTACAATGAGCAGTTCTTC. Supplemented by reference TRBV18 and TRBJ2-1, the full variable domain reads NAGVMQNPRHLVRRRGQEARLRCSPMKGHSHVYWYRQLPEEGLKFMVYLQKENIIDESGMPKERFSAEFPKEGPSILRIQQVVRGDSAAYFCASSPRTRDYNEQFFGPGTRLTVL.

The rearrangement joins TRBV5-1 to TRBJ2-3; D unresolved. The CDR3 has 12 residues. The germline CDR1 and CDR2 sequences are SGHRS and YFSETQ. V was shortened by 5 bases and J by 1 base, with 5 bases between the two germline ends. In DNA form, the CDR3 reads TGCGCCAGCAGGGCGGGCACAGATACGCAGTATTTT. Its protein is CASRAGTDTQYF.

J is TRBJ2-2 and V is TRBV19, with 11 bases that match TRBD1. This CDR3 is 15 amino acids long. Per germline, CDR1 LNHDA and CDR2 SQIVND (reference sequence). Trimming cost V 3 bases and J 8 bases; bases outside gene matches: 5. The chain's CDR3 is CASSIGQGASGELFF. CDR3 DNA sequence: TGTGCCAGTAGTATCGGACAGGGGGCCTCTGGGGAGCTGTTTTTT.

The chain links TRBV28 to TRBJ2-3; D ambiguous. This CDR3 is 16 amino acids long. Germline V gene data show CDR1 as MDHEN and CDR2 as SYDVKM. V lost 6 bases and J lost 0, with 16 bases in between. The CDR3: CASRESGVPSTDTQYF. DNA of the CDR3: TGTGCCAGCAGGGAATCGGGCGTCCCTAGCACAGATACGCAGTATTTT.

This chain uses TRBV7-9 with TRBJ2-2; 7 nucleotides align to TRBD1. The CDR3 is made up of 14 amino acids. The germline CDR1 and CDR2 sequences are SEHNR and FQNEAQ (reference sequence). Losses at the gene ends were 6 bases for V and 1 base for J; bases not matched to a gene: 2. CDR3 bases: TGTGCCAGCAGGAGGACAGGGAACACCGGGGAGCTGTTTTTT. Translation gives CASRRTGNTGELFF.

This clone is a singleton in its sample. The gene calls are TRBV6-1 and TRBJ2-5; 8 bases map to TRBD1. Germline values: CDR1 MNHNS, CDR2 SASEGT. The V gene end was trimmed by 6 bases and the J gene end by 6 bases; junction bases not matched to a gene: 6. The CDR3 runs to 13 residues. The CDR3 bases are TGTGCCAGCAGCATACGGGACAGGCAGACCCAGTACTTC. This gives the protein CASSIRDRQTQYF.

The chain is built from TRBV18 and TRBJ2-7; TRBD1 matches 7 bases. Trimming removed 2 bases from V and 5 bases from J; junction bases left unmatched: 9. CDR3 length: 15 amino acids. From germline, CDR1 is KGHSH and CDR2 LQKENI. Written as DNA, the CDR3 is TGTGCCAGCTCACCAACTAGACAGGGCGGCCACGAGCAGTACTTC. This gives the protein CASSPTRQGGHEQYF.

The chain joins TRBV28 to TRBJ2-7; D gene uncertain. Germline V gene sequence: CDR1 MDHEN, CDR2 SYDVKM. The V and J ends lost 5 bases and 3 bases respectively, with 8 bases between them. The CDR3 is made up of 12 amino acids. CDR3 loop: CASSLDHYEQYF. CDR3 bases: TGTGCCAGCAGTCTGGACCACTACGAGCAGTACTTC.

The chain recombines TRBV28 with TRBJ1-1; tentative D call: TRBD1 (5 bases). Germline CDR1 is MDHEN and CDR2 is SYDVKM. This CDR3 region has 12 residues. The V and J ends lost 10 bases and 8 bases respectively, with 17 bases between them. Here the CDR3 reads CATTLGAAEAFF. For the CDR3, the DNA is TGTGCCACTACACTTGGGGCCGCCGAAGCTTTCTTT.

The chain has TRBV18 and TRBJ1-5; TRBD1 agrees at 11 bases. Trimming removed 4 bases from V and 6 bases from J; junction bases left unmatched: 5. Germline lookup yields CDR1 KGHSH and CDR2 LQKENI. The CDR3 sequence is 15 residues long. This CDR3 reads CASSLDRGRAQPQHF. CDR3 DNA sequence: TGTGCCAGCTCACTGGACAGGGGGCGAGCTCAGCCCCAGCATTTT.

The chain couples TRBV7-9 to TRBJ1-1; no reliable D call. V was clipped by 1 base and J by 7 bases, with 10 bases between them. Germline CDR1 is SEHNR and CDR2 is FQNEAQ (reference sequence). The CDR3 is 13 residues long. The CDR3 reads CASSLVAEGEAFF. Written as DNA, the CDR3 is TGTGCCAGCAGCTTAGTGGCAGAAGGTGAAGCTTTCTTT.

The rearrangement links TRBV28 to TRBJ2-1; 13 bases map to TRBD2. V shed 6 bases, J shed 2 bases, and the junction held 4 bases outside the gene matches. Germline CDR1 is MDHEN and CDR2 is SYDVKM. The CDR3 is 16 amino acids. CDR3 amino acids: CASSSGLAGAYNEQFF. The CDR3 DNA sequence: TGTGCCAGCAGCTCTGGACTAGCGGGAGCCTACAATGAGCAGTTCTTC.

DNA of the CDR3: TGTGCCATCAGTGATGTCGCACACCCGATCTACGAGCAGTACTTC. Translated, it gives CAISDVAHPIYEQYF. J is TRBJ2-7 and V is TRBV10-3; D is undetermined. The V gene lost 3 bases and the J gene lost 3 bases, with 15 bases spanning the gap. CDR3 length: 15 residues. Germline V CDR1 and CDR2: ENHRY, SYGVKD.

V gene TRBV19 combines with J gene TRBJ1-5, with no clear D. This CDR3 is 15 amino acids long. Germline CDR1 LNHDA, CDR2 SQIVND (reference sequence). V lost 5 bases, J lost 0 bases, and 11 bases lay in between. The CDR3 is CASSADTASNQPQHF. The CDR3 DNA sequence: TGTGCCAGTAGTGCCGATACGGCTAGCAATCAGCCCCAGCATTTT.

The chain employs TRBV6-4 and TRBJ1-5; D not certain. Trimming shortened V by 3 bases and J by 2 bases, and 14 bases separated the two germline ends. From germline, CDR1 is MRHNA and CDR2 SNTAGT. The CDR3 runs to 16 residues. CDR3 in amino acids: CASSEYRIRRNQPQHF. CDR3 sequence (DNA): TGTGCCAGCAGTGAGTACCGGATAAGGCGCAATCAGCCCCAGCATTTT.

The chain carries TRBV29-1 and TRBJ2-3, with TRBD2 identical over 7 bases. The CDR3 consists of 15 residues. Germline CDR1 and CDR2: SQVTM and ANQGSEA. J was trimmed by 0 bases and V by 4 bases; bases with no gene match: 7. The CDR3 region is CSVGRGGVSTDTQYF. Here the CDR3 DNA reads TGCAGCGTTGGACGTGGGGGGGTTAGCACAGATACGCAGTATTTT.

Written as DNA, the CDR3 is TGCGCCAGCAGCTTTGAGCCGCCTTCAGGCGAGCAGTACTTC. The encoded protein is CASSFEPPSGEQYF. This chain connects TRBV5-1 to TRBJ2-7; unclear D gene. Germline loops: CDR1 SGHRS, CDR2 YFSETQ. This CDR3 has 14 amino acids. Trimming pared 2 bases from V and 6 bases from J, leaving 15 bases between.

V and J are TRBV4-1 and TRBJ1-4, with 10 bases lining up with TRBD1. This CDR3 has 16 amino acids. Trimming removed 0 bases from V and 10 bases from J; junction bases left unmatched: 8. Germline CDR1 and CDR2: MGHRA and YSYEKL. The CDR3 DNA is TGCGCCAGCAGCCAAGACTCGGGACAGGGGTCTGGAAAACTGTTTTTT. Its translation: CASSQDSGQGSGKLFF.

This chain links TRBV7-9 with TRBJ2-5; D gene uncertain. Germline V gene lookup returns CDR1 SEHNR and CDR2 FQNEAQ (reference sequence). The CDR3 consists of 13 residues. The V gene lost 8 bases and the J gene lost 3 bases, with 13 bases spanning the gap. CDR3 nucleotides: TGTGCCAGCCAGTTTGGACCTGAAGAGACCCAGTACTTC. It specifies CASQFGPEETQYF.

Only one count was recorded for this clone. This rearrangement joins TRBV29-1 to TRBJ2-7; 10 positions agree with TRBD2. CDR1 and CDR2 (germline): SQVTM, ANQGSEA. V shed 6 bases, J shed 7 bases, and the junction held 9 bases outside the gene matches. The CDR3 is 13 amino acids. The CDR3 region has the DNA TGCAGCGTGCTGCTAGCGGGAGTGAATGAGCAGTACTTC. Protein sequence: CSVLLAGVNEQYF.

The chain carries TRBV29-1 and TRBJ1-2; D is undetermined. From germline, CDR1 is SQVTM and CDR2 ANQGSEA. The CDR3 covers 11 residues. The V end lost 4 bases, the J end lost 8 bases, and 11 bases lay between the germline ends. The chain's CDR3 is CSVAQHPGYTF. The DNA for the CDR3 is TGCAGCGTTGCCCAGCACCCCGGCTACACCTTC.

This chain connects TRBV7-9 to TRBJ2-2; D ambiguous. This CDR3 is 18 amino acids long. V lost 5 bases, J lost 6 bases, and 25 bases lay in between. Germline CDR1 is SEHNR and CDR2 is FQNEAQ (reference sequence). The CDR3 spells CASSPKGISRTESGELFF. CDR3 sequence (DNA): TGTGCCAGCAGCCCCAAGGGTATCTCCCGGACGGAATCCGGGGAGCTGTTTTTT.

This clone was counted only a few times. The V and J genes are TRBV5-4 and TRBJ1-2, with 8 bases lining up with TRBD1. J gave up 8 bases and V 4 bases, and 7 bases lay outside the gene matches. Per germline, CDR1 SGHNT and CDR2 YYREEE (reference sequence). The CDR3 runs 13 residues. CDR3 nucleotide sequence: TGTGCCAGCAGCCATGACAGGGGTGGAGGCTACACCTTC. As protein: CASSHDRGGGYTF.

This clone was detected only once. The chain joins TRBV18 to TRBJ2-3, with 7 positions matching TRBD2. The V and J ends lost 2 bases and 2 bases, in that order; junction bases with no gene match: 4. The length of the CDR3 is 15 residues. Germline V CDR1 and CDR2: KGHSH, LQKENI. The CDR3 reads CASSPDGTTTDTQYF. DNA for the CDR3: TGTGCCAGCTCACCAGATGGGACTACCACAGATACGCAGTATTTT.

The rearrangement joins TRBV15 to TRBJ2-7, with D tentatively TRBD2 (5 bases). V dropped 0 bases and J dropped 7 bases, with 19 bases sitting between them. This CDR3 region has 16 residues. Germline CDR1 and CDR2: LNHNV and YYDKDF (reference sequence). The CDR3 sequence is CATSRDTPRSTGEQYF. The CDR3, as DNA: TGTGCCACCAGCAGAGATACCCCCCGGTCGACGGGAGAGCAGTACTTC.

The V call is TRBV28, the J call TRBJ2-7, with D tentatively TRBD2 (6 bases). This CDR3 has 13 residues. Germline CDR1 MDHEN, CDR2 SYDVKM. Trimming removed 6 bases from V and 3 bases from J, with 12 bases in between. In nucleotides, the CDR3 is TGTGCCAGCAGCCCCGCGCGGGGCTACGAGCAGTACTTC. This sequence encodes CASSPARGYEQYF.

V gene TRBV5-4 combines with J gene TRBJ2-1; possible D gene TRBD2, 6 bases. Germline V gene sequence: CDR1 SGHNT, CDR2 YYREEE (reference sequence). V was clipped by 4 bases and J by 1 base, with 15 bases between them. This CDR3 region has 16 residues. DNA for the CDR3: TGTGCCAGCAGCCCCCCTGGCGGGATATCCTACAATGAGCAGTTCTTC. This translates into CASSPPGGISYNEQFF.

The chain carries TRBV28 and TRBJ1-6; D remains unclear. Germline lookup yields CDR1 MDHEN and CDR2 SYDVKM. The CDR3 loop spans 14 amino acids. V was trimmed by 3 bases and J by 13 bases, leaving 16 bases between them. CDR3 protein: CASSLAAGDLPLHF. In DNA, the CDR3 is TGTGCCAGCAGTTTGGCGGCGGGTGACTTGCCCCTCCACTTT. Drawing the rest from reference TRBV28 and TRBJ1-6, the complete variable domain is DVKVTQSSRYLVKRTGEKVFLECVQDMDHENMFWYRQDPGLGLRLIYFSYDVKMKEKGDIPEGYSVSREKKERFSLILESASTNQTSMYLCASSLAAGDLPLHFGNGTRLTVT.